These T cell receptor beta chains were read from a single sample in a study of cytomegalovirus exposure and HLA in healthy donors. Using immunoSEQ multiplex PCR, the repertoire was profiled, and TCRdb retains in-frame clones only, with some absent. The profile covers approximately 190,000 clones, with roughly four fifths appearing a single time and around 3.7% taken by the ten largest. Specimen: PBMCs. The origin of the receptors is a man aged 40-50 years in good health and CMV-seropositive. Each CDR3 is given with its conserved first and last residue. The order of the fields is V gene, J gene, CDR3 length, CDR3 protein.

TRBV6-6	TRBJ2-1	15	CASSYNPTGNNEQFF
TRBV19	TRBJ2-2	18	CASSKGLAGPANTGELFF
TRBV4-3	TRBJ2-2	15	CASSQDSDITGELFF
TRBV5-1	TRBJ1-1	16	CASSQGGTGGGTEAFF
TRBV6-5	TRBJ2-7	14	CASSYRQGRYEQYF
TRBV2	TRBJ2-7	14	CASSDTVRSYEQYF
TRBV10-3	TRBJ1-1	14	CAISEGAGLTEAFF
TRBV27	TRBJ2-7	13	CASSERLAGVQYF
TRBV7-9	TRBJ1-2	13	CASSPGQGYGYTF
TRBV6-6	TRBJ1-3	14	CASSRGLSGNTIYF
TRBV7-8	TRBJ2-3	14	CASSFRTGTDTQYF
TRBV5-1	TRBJ2-1	19	CASSRMTGTSGNFGYEQFF
TRBV6-1	TRBJ1-5	14	CASSGLRGNQPQHF
TRBV28	TRBJ1-1	14	CASSLSGSNTEAFF
TRBV7-9	TRBJ1-1	14	CASSSPAGSKQAFF
TRBV5-1	TRBJ1-4	15	CATSVQGTGDEKLFF
TRBV5-1	TRBJ2-1	13	CASSLGGYNEQFF
TRBV7-3	TRBJ1-2	13	CASSRTGGYGYTF
TRBV5-1	TRBJ1-1	15	CASTLSGALNTEAFF
TRBV7-8	TRBJ2-7	15	CASSFAGAHNYEQYF
TRBV11-2	TRBJ2-5	14	CASSLAGGTETQYF
TRBV18	TRBJ2-1	12	CASSHGGNEQFF
TRBV28	TRBJ2-1	13	CASSPTGSLGQFF
TRBV10-1	TRBJ2-7	17	CASRAGTSGGLPYEQYF
TRBV5-1	TRBJ2-3	15	CASSLTSGPSDTQYF
TRBV28	TRBJ2-1	14	CASSFRGQHNEQFF
TRBV29-1	TRBJ2-5	15	CSVCLDRVLSKTQYF
TRBV19	TRBJ2-7	13	CASSIGSAYEQYF
TRBV7-9	TRBJ2-5	14	CASRFTGGDETQYF
TRBV6-1	TRBJ2-1	14	CASTLPGPGNEQFF
TRBV6-1	TRBJ1-5	16	CASSVDRGFGNQPQHF
TRBV5-6	TRBJ2-5	12	CASSLFRETQYF
TRBV7-3	TRBJ2-1	15	CASSSPGLAGGEQFF
TRBV14	TRBJ2-7	14	CASSQGVVGTLQYF
TRBV27	TRBJ2-3	18	CASSPPGLAGPRGDTQYF
TRBV15	TRBJ2-5	14	CATSMGTGEETQYF
TRBV18	TRBJ1-1	15	CASSPTQGFDTEAFF
TRBV2	TRBJ2-7	15	CASSHRDLAVYEQYF
TRBV28	TRBJ1-5	14	CASSSGQGNQPQHF
TRBV2	TRBJ2-7	11	CASSAPVTMYF
TRBV29-1	TRBJ1-1	11	CSGQLNTEAFF
TRBV4-2	TRBJ1-2	12	CASSQGADGYTF
TRBV7-6	TRBJ2-1	10	CASSRLEQFF
TRBV28	TRBJ2-5	13	CASSPLSGETQYF
TRBV7-3	TRBJ2-1	14	CASSDPAGYNEQFF
TRBV6-5	TRBJ1-5	15	CASSYTGLGSQPQHF
TRBV19	TRBJ2-5	15	CASSIGQGMRETQYF
TRBV19	TRBJ2-1	14	CATTMDSVYNEQFF